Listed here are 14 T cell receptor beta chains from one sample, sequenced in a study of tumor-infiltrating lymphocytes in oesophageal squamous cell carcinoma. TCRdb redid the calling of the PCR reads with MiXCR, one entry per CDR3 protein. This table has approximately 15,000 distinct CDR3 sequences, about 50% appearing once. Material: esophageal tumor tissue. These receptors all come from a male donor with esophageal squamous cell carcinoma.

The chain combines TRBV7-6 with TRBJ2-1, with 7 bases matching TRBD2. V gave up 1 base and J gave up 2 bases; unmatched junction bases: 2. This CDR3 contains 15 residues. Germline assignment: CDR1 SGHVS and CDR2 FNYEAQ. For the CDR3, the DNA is TGTGCCAGCAGCTTAGTACTAGCGACCTACAATGAGCAGTTCTTC. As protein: CASSLVLATYNEQFF. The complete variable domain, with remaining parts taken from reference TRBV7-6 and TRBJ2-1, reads GAGVSQSPRYKVTKRGQDVALRCDPISGHVSLYWYRQALGQGPEFLTYFNYEAQQDKSGLPNDRFSAERPEGSISTLTIQRTEQRDSAMYRCASSLVLATYNEQFFGPGTRLTVL.

In nucleotides, the CDR3 is TGTGCCAGCAGCTTAAGTGAGGTCAGAAAAGAGACCCAGTACTTC. It is translated as CASSLSEVRKETQYF. The genes are TRBV7-8 and TRBJ2-7, with no clear D. The end of the DNA aligns better with TRBJ2-5, so the J call may be wrong. Germline V lookup: CDR1 SGHVS, CDR2 FQNEAQ. The CDR3 extends over 15 amino acids.

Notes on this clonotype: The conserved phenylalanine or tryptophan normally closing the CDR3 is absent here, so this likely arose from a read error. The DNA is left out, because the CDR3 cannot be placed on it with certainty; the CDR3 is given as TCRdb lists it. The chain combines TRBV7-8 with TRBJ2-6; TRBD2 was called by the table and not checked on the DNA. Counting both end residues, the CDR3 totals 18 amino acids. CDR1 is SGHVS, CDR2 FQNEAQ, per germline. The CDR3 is CASSLASGRSYNEQYFGA.

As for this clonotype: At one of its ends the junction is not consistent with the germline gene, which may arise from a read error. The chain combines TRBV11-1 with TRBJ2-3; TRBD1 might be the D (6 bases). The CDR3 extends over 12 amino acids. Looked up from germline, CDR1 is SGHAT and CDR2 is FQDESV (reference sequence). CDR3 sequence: CASSPGWSAGVF. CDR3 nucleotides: TGTGCCAGCAGCCCAGGCTGGTCGGCAGGGGTCTTC.

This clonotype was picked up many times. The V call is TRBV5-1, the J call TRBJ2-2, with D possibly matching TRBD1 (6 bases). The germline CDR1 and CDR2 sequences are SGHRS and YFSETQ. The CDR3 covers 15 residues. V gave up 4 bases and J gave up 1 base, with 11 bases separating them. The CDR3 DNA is TGCGCCAGCAGCCAAGGGACACTGAACACCGGGGAGCTGTTTTTT. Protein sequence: CASSQGTLNTGELFF.

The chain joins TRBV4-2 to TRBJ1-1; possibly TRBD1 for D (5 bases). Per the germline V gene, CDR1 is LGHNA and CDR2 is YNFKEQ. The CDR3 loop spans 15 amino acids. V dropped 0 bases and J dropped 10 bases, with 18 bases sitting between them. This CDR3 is CASSQDISGPPGAFF. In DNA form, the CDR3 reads TGTGCCAGCAGCCAAGATATCTCAGGGCCACCTGGAGCTTTCTTT.

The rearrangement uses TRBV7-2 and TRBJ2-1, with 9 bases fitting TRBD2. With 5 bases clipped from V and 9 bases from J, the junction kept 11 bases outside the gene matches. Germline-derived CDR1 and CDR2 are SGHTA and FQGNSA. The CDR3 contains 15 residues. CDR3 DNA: TGTGCCAGCAGCCCAGCCCCTAGCGGGATGGGTGAGCAGTTCTTC. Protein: CASSPAPSGMGEQFF.

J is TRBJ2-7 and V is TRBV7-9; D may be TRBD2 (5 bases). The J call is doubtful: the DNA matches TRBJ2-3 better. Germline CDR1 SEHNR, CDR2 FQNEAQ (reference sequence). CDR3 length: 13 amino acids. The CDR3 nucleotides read TGTGCCAGCAGCCCTTTAAACGGGAATACGCAGTATTTT. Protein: CASSPLNGNTQYF.

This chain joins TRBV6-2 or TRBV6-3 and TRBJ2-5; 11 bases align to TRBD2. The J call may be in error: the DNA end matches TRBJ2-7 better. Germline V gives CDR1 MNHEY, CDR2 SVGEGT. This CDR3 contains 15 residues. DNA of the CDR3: TGTGCCACCCGGGGGACTAGCGGTCCCTCCTACGAGCAGTACTTC. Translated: CATRGTSGPSYEQYF.

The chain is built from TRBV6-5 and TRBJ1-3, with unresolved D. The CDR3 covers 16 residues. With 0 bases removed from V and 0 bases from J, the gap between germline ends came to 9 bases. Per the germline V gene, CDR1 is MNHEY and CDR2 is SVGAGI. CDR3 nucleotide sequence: TGTGCCAGCAGTTACTCTCACCGAACCTCTGGAAACACCATATATTTT. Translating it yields CASSYSHRTSGNTIYF.

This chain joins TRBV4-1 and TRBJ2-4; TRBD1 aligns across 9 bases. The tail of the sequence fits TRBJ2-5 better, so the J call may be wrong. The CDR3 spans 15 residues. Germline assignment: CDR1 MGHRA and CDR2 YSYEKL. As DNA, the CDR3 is TGCGCCAGCAGACAAATACAGGGGGCGGGGGAGACCCAGTACTTC. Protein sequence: CASRQIQGAGETQYF.

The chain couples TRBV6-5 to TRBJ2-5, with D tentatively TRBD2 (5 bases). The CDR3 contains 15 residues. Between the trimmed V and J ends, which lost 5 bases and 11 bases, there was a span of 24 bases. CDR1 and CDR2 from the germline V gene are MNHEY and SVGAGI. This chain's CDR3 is CASSRSRPSTDTQYF. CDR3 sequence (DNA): TGTGCCAGCAGTAGAAGCCGGCCTAGCACAGATACGCAGTACTTC.

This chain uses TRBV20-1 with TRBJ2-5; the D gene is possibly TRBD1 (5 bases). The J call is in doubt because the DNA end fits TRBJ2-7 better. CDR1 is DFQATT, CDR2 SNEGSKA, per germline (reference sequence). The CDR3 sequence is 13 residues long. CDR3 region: CSARYQGTGEQYF. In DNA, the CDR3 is TGCAGTGCTAGGTACCAGGGAACCGGCGAGCAGTACTTC.

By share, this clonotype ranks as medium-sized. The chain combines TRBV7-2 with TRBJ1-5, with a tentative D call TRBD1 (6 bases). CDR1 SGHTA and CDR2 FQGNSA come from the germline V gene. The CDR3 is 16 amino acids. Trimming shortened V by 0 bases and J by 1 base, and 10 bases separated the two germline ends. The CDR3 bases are TGTGCCAGCAGCTTAGCGGGGGGGCTAAGCAATCAGCCCCAGCATTTT. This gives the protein CASSLAGGLSNQPQHF.